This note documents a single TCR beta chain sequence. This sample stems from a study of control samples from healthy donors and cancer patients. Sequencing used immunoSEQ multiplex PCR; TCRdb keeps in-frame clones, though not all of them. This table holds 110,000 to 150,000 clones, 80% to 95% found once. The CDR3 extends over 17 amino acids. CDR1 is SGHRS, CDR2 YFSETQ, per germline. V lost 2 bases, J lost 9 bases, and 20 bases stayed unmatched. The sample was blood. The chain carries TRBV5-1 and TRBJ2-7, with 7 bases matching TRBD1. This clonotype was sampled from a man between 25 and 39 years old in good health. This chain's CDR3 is CASSLGNLGQAFERQYF. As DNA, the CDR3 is TGCGCCAGCAGCTTAGGCAACCTTGGACAGGCGTTTGAAAGGCAGTACTTC.